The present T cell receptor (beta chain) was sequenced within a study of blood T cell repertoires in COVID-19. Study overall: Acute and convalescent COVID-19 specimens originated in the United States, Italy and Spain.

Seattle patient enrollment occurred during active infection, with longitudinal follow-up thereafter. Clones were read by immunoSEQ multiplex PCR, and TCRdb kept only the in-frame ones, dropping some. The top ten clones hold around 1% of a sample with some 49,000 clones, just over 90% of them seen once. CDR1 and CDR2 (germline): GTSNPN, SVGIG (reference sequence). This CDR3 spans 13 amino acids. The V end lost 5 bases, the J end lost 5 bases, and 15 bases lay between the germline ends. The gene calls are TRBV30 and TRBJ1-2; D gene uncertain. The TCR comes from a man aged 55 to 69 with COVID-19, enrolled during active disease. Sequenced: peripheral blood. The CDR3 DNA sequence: TGTGCCTGGGACCGGCCTGGGGAGTATGGCTACACCTTC. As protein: CAWDRPGEYGYTF.